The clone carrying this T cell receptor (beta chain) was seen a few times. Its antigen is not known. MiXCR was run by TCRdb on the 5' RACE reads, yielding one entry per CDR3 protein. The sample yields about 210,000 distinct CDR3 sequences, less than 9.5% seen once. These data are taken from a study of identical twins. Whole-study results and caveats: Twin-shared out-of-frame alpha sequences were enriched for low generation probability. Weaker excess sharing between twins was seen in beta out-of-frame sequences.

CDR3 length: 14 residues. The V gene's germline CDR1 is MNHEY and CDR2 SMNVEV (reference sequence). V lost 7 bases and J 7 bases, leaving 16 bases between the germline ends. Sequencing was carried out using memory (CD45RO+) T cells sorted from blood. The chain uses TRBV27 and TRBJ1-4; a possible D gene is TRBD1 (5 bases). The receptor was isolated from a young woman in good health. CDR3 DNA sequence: TGTGCCAGCACCACCAGGGTAGAAGGTGAAAAACTGTTTTTT. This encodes CASTTRVEGEKLFF.